A selection of T cell receptor beta chains follows, all from one sample in a study of T cells in Graves' hyperthyroidism and ophthalmopathy. TCRdb reprocessed the multiplex PCR reads with MiXCR, giving one entry per CDR3 protein. Of a few hundred thousand distinct CDR3 sequences in the sample, more than 12% were seen once. The sequencing input was blood. Receptors originate from a woman aged 30 to 39 with Graves' ophthalmopathy. Both conserved end residues are part of each CDR3. The order of the fields is V gene, J gene, D gene, CDR3 length, clone size, CDR3 protein, CDR3 DNA. D genes are given only for firm matches. Clone size is given for some rows only: seen once, a few or many times, or a class if the clone is expanded.

V gene: TRBV20-1
J gene: TRBJ2-7
D gene: .
CDR3 length: 13
clone size: many
CDR3 protein: CSATAGAGYEQYF
CDR3 DNA: TGCAGTGCCACGGCCGGGGCAGGGTACGAGCAGTACTTC

V gene: TRBV9
J gene: TRBJ2-5
D gene: TRBD1
CDR3 length: 18
clone size: few
CDR3 protein: CASSVGGVRTGPKETQYF
CDR3 DNA: TGTGCCAGCAGCGTGGGGGGAGTGAGGACAGGGCCTAAAGAGACCCAGTACTTC

V gene: TRBV11-1
J gene: TRBJ2-7
D gene: .
CDR3 length: 16
clone size: many
CDR3 protein: CASSSYTGHGGYEQYF
CDR3 DNA: TGTGCCAGCAGCTCATATACGGGACACGGAGGCTACGAGCAGTACTTC

V gene: TRBV5-6
J gene: TRBJ2-1
D gene: TRBD2
CDR3 length: 15
clone size: .
CDR3 protein: CASNDGGGSYNEQFF
CDR3 DNA: TGTGCCAGCAACGATGGGGGAGGGTCCTACAATGAGCAGTTCTTC

V gene: TRBV15
J gene: TRBJ2-7
D gene: .
CDR3 length: 14
clone size: many
CDR3 protein: CATSISQGVWEQYF
CDR3 DNA: TGTGCCACCAGCATCAGTCAAGGGGTGTGGGAGCAGTACTTC

V gene: TRBV27
J gene: TRBJ2-7
D gene: .
CDR3 length: 16
clone size: .
CDR3 protein: CASSFGGLRSIYEQYF
CDR3 DNA: TGTGCCAGCAGTTTTGGGGGGCTGAGGTCAATCTACGAGCAGTACTTC

V gene: TRBV15
J gene: TRBJ2-3
D gene: .
CDR3 length: 13
clone size: many
CDR3 protein: CATSRERGDTQYF
CDR3 DNA: TGTGCCACCAGCAGGGAAAGGGGAGATACGCAGTATTTT

V gene: TRBV7-2
J gene: TRBJ1-6
D gene: .
CDR3 length: 15
clone size: many
CDR3 protein: CASSLPGSINSPLHF
CDR3 DNA: TGTGCCAGCAGCTTACCGGGCAGTATCAATTCACCCCTCCACTTT

V gene: TRBV6-1
J gene: TRBJ2-3
D gene: TRBD2
CDR3 length: 15
clone size: few
CDR3 protein: CASTPPGLGTDTQYF
CDR3 DNA: TGTGCCAGCACTCCGCCGGGACTAGGTACAGATACGCAGTATTTT

V gene: TRBV6-5
J gene: TRBJ2-7
D gene: .
CDR3 length: 15
clone size: .
CDR3 protein: CASSYSVPKIYEQYF
CDR3 DNA: TGTGCCAGCAGTTACTCGGTCCCTAAAATCTACGAGCAGTACTTC

V gene: TRBV2
J gene: TRBJ2-2
D gene: .
CDR3 length: 14
clone size: many
CDR3 protein: CASSEALQTGELFF
CDR3 DNA: TGTGCCAGCAGTGAAGCCCTACAGACCGGGGAGCTGTTTTTT

V gene: TRBV19
J gene: TRBJ1-1
D gene: .
CDR3 length: 15
clone size: .
CDR3 protein: CASCLRDGMNTEAFF
CDR3 DNA: TGTGCCAGTTGTCTACGGGACGGAATGAACACTGAAGCTTTCTTT

V gene: TRBV11-2
J gene: TRBJ2-3
D gene: TRBD2
CDR3 length: 17
clone size: many
CDR3 protein: CASSLVGRGTSTDTQYF
CDR3 DNA: TGTGCCAGCAGCTTAGTCGGGCGGGGGACCAGCACAGATACGCAGTATTTT

V gene: TRBV7-9
J gene: TRBJ1-1
D gene: .
CDR3 length: 14
clone size: many
CDR3 protein: CASISTEGNTEAFF
CDR3 DNA: TGTGCCAGCATTAGTACGGAGGGCAACACTGAAGCTTTCTTT

V gene: TRBV27
J gene: TRBJ2-3
D gene: .
CDR3 length: 14
clone size: .
CDR3 protein: CASSFSGRIDTQYF
CDR3 DNA: TGCGCCAGCAGTTTCAGCGGGCGGATAGATACGCAGTATTTT

V gene: TRBV20-1
J gene: TRBJ2-1
D gene: .
CDR3 length: 11
clone size: .
CDR3 protein: CSASAQNEQFF
CDR3 DNA: TGCAGTGCTAGTGCGCAGAATGAGCAGTTCTTC

V gene: TRBV5-6
J gene: TRBJ2-1
D gene: .
CDR3 length: 14
clone size: .
CDR3 protein: CASSRAGGGNEQFF
CDR3 DNA: TGTGCCAGCAGCCGAGCCGGGGGTGGAAATGAGCAGTTCTTC

V gene: TRBV12-3/TRBV12-4
J gene: TRBJ1-5
D gene: .
CDR3 length: 13
clone size: many
CDR3 protein: CASMRWSNQPQHF
CDR3 DNA: TGTGCCAGCATGCGGTGGTCAAATCAGCCCCAGCATTTT

V gene: TRBV4-1
J gene: TRBJ2-7
D gene: TRBD1
CDR3 length: 15
clone size: many
CDR3 protein: CASSQVDRGLGEQYF
CDR3 DNA: TGCGCCAGCAGCCAAGTAGACAGGGGCCTGGGCGAGCAGTACTTC

V gene: TRBV5-6
J gene: TRBJ2-1
D gene: TRBD1
CDR3 length: 17
clone size: many
CDR3 protein: CASSLPGVGQGPLWQFF
CDR3 DNA: TGTGCCAGCAGCTTACCCGGAGTGGGACAGGGTCCGTTGTGGCAGTTCTTC

V gene: TRBV9
J gene: TRBJ2-7
D gene: TRBD1
CDR3 length: 13
clone size: .
CDR3 protein: CASSVQGADEQYF
CDR3 DNA: TGTGCCAGCAGCGTACAGGGGGCCGACGAGCAGTACTTC

V gene: TRBV7-2
J gene: TRBJ2-7
D gene: .
CDR3 length: 14
clone size: many
CDR3 protein: CASSLEVGYYEQYF
CDR3 DNA: TGTGCCAGCAGCTTAGAAGTAGGGTACTACGAGCAGTACTTC

V gene: TRBV12-5
J gene: TRBJ2-2
D gene: .
CDR3 length: 13
clone size: few
CDR3 protein: CASLLLFPGELFF
CDR3 DNA: TGTGCTAGTCTCCTGCTATTTCCCGGGGAGCTGTTTTTT

V gene: TRBV28
J gene: TRBJ2-1
D gene: TRBD1
CDR3 length: 15
clone size: many
CDR3 protein: CASSLLGQEYNEQFF
CDR3 DNA: TGTGCCAGCAGTCTCCTGGGACAGGAGTACAATGAGCAGTTCTTC

V gene: TRBV5-1
J gene: TRBJ2-1
D gene: .
CDR3 length: 15
clone size: many
CDR3 protein: CASSPLAFDSNEQFF
CDR3 DNA: TGCGCCAGCAGCCCCCTAGCATTTGACAGCAATGAGCAGTTCTTC

V gene: TRBV20-1
J gene: TRBJ2-7
D gene: TRBD2
CDR3 length: 14
clone size: .
CDR3 protein: CSAVSGGAIYEQYF
CDR3 DNA: TGCAGTGCTGTAAGCGGGGGGGCCATCTACGAGCAGTACTTC